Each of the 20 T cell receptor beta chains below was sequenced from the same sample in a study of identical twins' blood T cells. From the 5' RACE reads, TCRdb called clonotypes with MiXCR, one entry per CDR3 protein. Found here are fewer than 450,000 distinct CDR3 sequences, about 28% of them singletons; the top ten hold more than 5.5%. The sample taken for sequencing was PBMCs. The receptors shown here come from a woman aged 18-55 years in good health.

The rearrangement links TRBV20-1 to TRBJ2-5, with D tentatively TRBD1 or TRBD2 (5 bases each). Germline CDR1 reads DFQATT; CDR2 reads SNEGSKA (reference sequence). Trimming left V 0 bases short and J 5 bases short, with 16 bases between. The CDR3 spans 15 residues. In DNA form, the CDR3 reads TGCAGTGCTAGAGATCAGCGCGTCGAGGGGGAGACCCAGTACTTC. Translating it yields CSARDQRVEGETQYF.

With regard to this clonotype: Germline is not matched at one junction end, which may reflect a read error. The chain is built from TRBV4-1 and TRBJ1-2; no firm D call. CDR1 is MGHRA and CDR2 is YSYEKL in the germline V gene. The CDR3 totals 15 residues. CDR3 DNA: TGCCCCAGCAGCCAATTGAGGGCCCCAGGCCATGGCTACACCTTC. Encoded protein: CPSSQLRAPGHGYTF.

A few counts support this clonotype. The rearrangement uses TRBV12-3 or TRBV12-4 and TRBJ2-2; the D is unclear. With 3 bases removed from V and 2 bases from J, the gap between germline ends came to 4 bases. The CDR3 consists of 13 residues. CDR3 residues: CASSFSNTGELFF. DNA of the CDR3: TGTGCCAGCAGTTTTAGTAACACCGGGGAGCTGTTTTTT.

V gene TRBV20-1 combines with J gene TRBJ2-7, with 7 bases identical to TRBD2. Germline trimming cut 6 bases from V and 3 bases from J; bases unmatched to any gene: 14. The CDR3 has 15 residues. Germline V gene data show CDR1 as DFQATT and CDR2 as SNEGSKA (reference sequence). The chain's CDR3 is CSALSGEAADYEQYF. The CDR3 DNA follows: TGCAGTGCCCTCAGCGGGGAGGCCGCGGACTACGAGCAGTACTTC.

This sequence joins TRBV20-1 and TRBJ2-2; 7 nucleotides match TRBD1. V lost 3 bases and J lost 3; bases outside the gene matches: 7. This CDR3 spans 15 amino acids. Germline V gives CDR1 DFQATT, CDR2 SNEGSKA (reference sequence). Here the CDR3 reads CSARPPDRDTGELFF. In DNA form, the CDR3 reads TGCAGTGCTAGGCCCCCCGACAGGGACACCGGGGAGCTGTTTTTT.

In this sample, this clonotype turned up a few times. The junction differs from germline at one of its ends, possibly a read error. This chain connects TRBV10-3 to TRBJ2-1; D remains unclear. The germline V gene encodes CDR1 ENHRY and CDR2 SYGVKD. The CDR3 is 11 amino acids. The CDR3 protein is CAITEYNEQFF. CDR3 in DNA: TGTGCCATCACTGAGTACAATGAGCAGTTCTTC.

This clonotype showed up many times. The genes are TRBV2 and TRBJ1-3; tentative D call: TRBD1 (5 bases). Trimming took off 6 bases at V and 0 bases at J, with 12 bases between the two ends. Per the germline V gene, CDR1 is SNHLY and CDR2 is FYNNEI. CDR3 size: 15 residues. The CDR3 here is CASRPGGLSGNTIYF. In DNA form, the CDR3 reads TGTGCCAGCAGACCCGGGGGACTCTCTGGAAACACCATATATTTT.

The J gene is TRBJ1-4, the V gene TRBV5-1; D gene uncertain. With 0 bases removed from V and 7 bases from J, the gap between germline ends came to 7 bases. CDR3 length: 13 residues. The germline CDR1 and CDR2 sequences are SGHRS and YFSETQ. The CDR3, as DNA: TGCGCCAGCAGCTTGGGTGTGGGTGAAAAACTGTTTTTT. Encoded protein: CASSLGVGEKLFF.

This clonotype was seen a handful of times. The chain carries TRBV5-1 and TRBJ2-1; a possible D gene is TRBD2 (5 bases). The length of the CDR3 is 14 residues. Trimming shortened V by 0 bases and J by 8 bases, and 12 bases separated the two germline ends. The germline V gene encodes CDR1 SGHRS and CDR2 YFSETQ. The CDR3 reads CASSLGRGRDEQFF. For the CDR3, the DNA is TGCGCCAGCAGCTTGGGACGAGGGCGGGATGAGCAGTTCTTC.

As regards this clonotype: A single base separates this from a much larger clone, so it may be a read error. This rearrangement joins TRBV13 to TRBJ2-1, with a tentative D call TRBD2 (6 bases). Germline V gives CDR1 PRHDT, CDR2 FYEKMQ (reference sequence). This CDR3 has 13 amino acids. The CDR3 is CASSLGRPNEQSF. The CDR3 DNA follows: TGTGCCAGCAGCTTGGGGAGGCCCAATGAGCAGTCCTTC.

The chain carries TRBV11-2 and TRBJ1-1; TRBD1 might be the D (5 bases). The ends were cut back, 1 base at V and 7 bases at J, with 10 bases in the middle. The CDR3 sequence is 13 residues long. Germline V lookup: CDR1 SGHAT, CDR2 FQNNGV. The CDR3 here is CASSLGIGGEAFF. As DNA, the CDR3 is TGTGCCAGCAGCTTAGGGATTGGGGGTGAAGCTTTCTTT.

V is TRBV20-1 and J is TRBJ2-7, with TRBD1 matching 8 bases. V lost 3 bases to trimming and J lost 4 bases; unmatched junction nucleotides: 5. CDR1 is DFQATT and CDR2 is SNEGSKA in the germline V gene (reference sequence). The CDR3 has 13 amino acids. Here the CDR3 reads CSASWDRPYEQYF. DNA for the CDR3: TGCAGTGCTAGTTGGGACAGGCCGTACGAGCAGTACTTC.

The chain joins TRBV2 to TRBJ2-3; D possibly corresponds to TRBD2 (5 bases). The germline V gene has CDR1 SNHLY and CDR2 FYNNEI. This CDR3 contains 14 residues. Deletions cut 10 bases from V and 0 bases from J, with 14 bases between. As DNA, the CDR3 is TGTGCCACGATCGCGACTACTAGCACAGATACGCAGTATTTT. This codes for CATIATTSTDTQYF.

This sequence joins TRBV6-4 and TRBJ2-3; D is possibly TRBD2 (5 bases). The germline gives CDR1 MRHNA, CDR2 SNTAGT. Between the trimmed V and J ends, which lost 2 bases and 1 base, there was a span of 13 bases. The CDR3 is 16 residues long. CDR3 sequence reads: CASSDQSDLCTDTQYF. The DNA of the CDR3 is TGTGCCAGCAGTGACCAGTCGGACTTATGCACAGATACGCAGTATTTT.

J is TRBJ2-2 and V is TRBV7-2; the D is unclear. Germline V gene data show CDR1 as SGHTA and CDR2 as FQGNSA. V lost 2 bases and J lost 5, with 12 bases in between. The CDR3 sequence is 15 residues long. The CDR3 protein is CASSLFGTLTGELFF. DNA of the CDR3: TGTGCCAGCAGCTTATTTGGAACTCTTACCGGGGAGCTGTTTTTT.

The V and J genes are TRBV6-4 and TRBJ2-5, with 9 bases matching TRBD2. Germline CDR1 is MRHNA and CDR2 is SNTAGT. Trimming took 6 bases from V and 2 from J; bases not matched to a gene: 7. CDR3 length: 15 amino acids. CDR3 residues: CASSATSGGQETQYF. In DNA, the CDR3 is TGTGCCAGCAGCGCGACTAGCGGAGGGCAAGAGACCCAGTACTTC.

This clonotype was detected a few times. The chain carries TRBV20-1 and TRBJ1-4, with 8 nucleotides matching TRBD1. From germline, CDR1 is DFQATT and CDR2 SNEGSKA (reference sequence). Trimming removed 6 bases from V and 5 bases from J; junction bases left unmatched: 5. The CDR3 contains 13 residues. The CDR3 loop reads CSAMDRVNEKLFF. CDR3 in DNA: TGCAGTGCCATGGACAGGGTGAATGAAAAACTGTTTTTT.

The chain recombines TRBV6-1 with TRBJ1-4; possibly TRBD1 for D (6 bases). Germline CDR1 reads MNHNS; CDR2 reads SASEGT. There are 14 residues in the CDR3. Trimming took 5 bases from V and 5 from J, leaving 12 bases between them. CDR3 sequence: CASSTWGANEKLFF. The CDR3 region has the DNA TGTGCCAGCAGTACGTGGGGGGCGAATGAAAAACTGTTTTTT.

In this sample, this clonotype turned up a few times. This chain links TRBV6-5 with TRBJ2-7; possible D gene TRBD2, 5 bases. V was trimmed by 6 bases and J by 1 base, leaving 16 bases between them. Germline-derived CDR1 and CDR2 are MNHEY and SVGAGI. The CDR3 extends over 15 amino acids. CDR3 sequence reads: CASRTITSGSYEQYF. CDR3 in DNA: TGTGCCAGCAGGACTATTACATCGGGGTCCTACGAGCAGTACTTC.

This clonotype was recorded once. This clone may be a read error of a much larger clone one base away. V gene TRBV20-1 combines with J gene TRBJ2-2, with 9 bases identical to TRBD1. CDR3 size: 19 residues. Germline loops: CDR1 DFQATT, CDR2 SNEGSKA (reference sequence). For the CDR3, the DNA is TGCAGTGCTGTAAAAGTCCGGGACAGGGTCCTTTTGGGCACCGGGGAGCAGTTTTTT. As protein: CSAVKVRDRVLLGTGEQFF.